A selection of T cell receptor beta chains follows, all from one sample in a study of blood T cell repertoires in COVID-19. Profiled with immunoSEQ multiplex PCR; TCRdb holds only in-frame clones, not every one. The data contain about 380,000 clones, roughly 85% of them singletons. Input material: peripheral blood. The receptor set was obtained from a woman aged 18-29 years with acute or convalescent COVID-19. CDR3s leave out the opening cysteine and the closing phenylalanine or tryptophan. Fields, in order: J gene, V gene, clone size, CDR3 protein. Some rows have no size entry. The others give once, few or many, or a class for an expanded clone.

>TRBJ2-1|TRBV5-1|NA
ASSPYSGSGAYNEQF
>TRBJ1-5|TRBV2|NA
ASARTEGNQPQH
>TRBJ1-1|TRBV19|NA
ASSPGGGNTEAF
>TRBJ1-5|TRBV6-5|few
ASSRSDRYNQPQH
>TRBJ1-1|TRBV25-1|NA
ASSEWRDRAEAF
>TRBJ2-1|TRBV24-1|NA
ATSDRDSPTLNEQF
>TRBJ1-3|TRBV7-2|NA
ASSLSAGGNTIY
>TRBJ2-7|TRBV12-3/TRBV12-4|NA
ASSSQGGYEQY
>TRBJ1-1|TRBV2|NA
ASMMWTDNTEAF
>TRBJ1-2|TRBV19|NA
ASSIDQEASFGYT
>TRBJ2-1|TRBV11-2|few
ASSDTAGDTYNEQF
>TRBJ2-3|TRBV9|NA
ASSYGLAGPDTQY
>TRBJ1-1|TRBV18|NA
ASSPNRGPDTEAF
>TRBJ2-7|TRBV11-2|NA
ASSIGQGNYEQY
>TRBJ2-7|TRBV7-2|NA
ASSPSAGISYEQY
>TRBJ1-1|TRBV18|NA
ASSWAGESVTEAF
>TRBJ1-2|TRBV19|NA
ASSPGTGVYGYT
>TRBJ2-3|TRBV5-1|NA
ASRGLAGATDTQY
>TRBJ2-1|TRBV4-2|NA
ASSQDQGLADNEQF
>TRBJ2-5|TRBV2|NA
ASSGESQETQY